This TCR beta chain was observed in a study of T cell responses to AZD1222 COVID-19 vaccine. Analysis merged second doses at about 4 or about 12 weeks. TCRdb's table, derived via immunoSEQ multiplex PCR, lists solely in-frame clones and lacks some. This sample yields some 130,000 clones, of which about 88% are seen a single time; around a tenth belongs to the top ten. With respect to this clone: Its antigen is as yet unknown.

The study's findings and limits: Repertoire sampling occurred only after the peak T cell response. Clonal diversity was possibly underestimated; the donors were predominantly white British and more often female. Baseline serostatus was positive in only six AZD1222 recipients.

The CDR3 loop spans 17 amino acids. Trimming removed 3 bases from V and 8 bases from J; junction bases left unmatched: 10. Germline lookup yields CDR1 LNHDA and CDR2 SQIVND (reference sequence). The sample was peripheral blood, taken 28 days after the second AZD1222 dose. V is TRBV19 and J is TRBJ1-6, with 10 bases matching TRBD1. The receptor was derived from an adult who received the AZD1222 COVID-19 vaccine. CDR3 sequence (DNA): TGTGCCAGTAGTATCGCCGGGACAGGGGCGCGCTATTCACCCCTCCACTTT. Translation gives CASSIAGTGARYSPLHF.